This entry features one T cell receptor (beta chain) sequence. Its antigen is currently unknown. The data belong to a study of beta chain features in type 1 diabetes. Regarding the study as a whole: Patients with Type 1 diabetes showed moderately but significantly shorter TCRB CDR3s in all four CD4+ subsets.

The CDR3 has 15 amino acids. CDR1 SGHRS and CDR2 YFSETQ come from the germline V gene. V lost 3 bases, J lost 0 bases, and 6 bases stayed unmatched. The isolated RNA, all of it, was reverse transcribed, so expressed TCRB transcripts were what got sequenced. The assay was immunoSEQ multiplex PCR, and TCRdb's table has in-frame clones only and misses some. The table has about 650,000 clones, 9.5% to 15% seen once. This chain uses TRBV5-1 with TRBJ2-7, with 7 bases that match TRBD1. This clonotype was sampled from a man under 40 with type 1 diabetes. The sample comprised naive CD4+ T cells from blood. This CDR3 reads CASSWPRTGSYEQYF. The CDR3 DNA sequence: TGCGCCAGCAGCTGGCCCCGGACAGGCTCCTACGAGCAGTACTTC. Combining the CDR3 with reference TRBV5-1 and TRBJ2-7 gives the whole variable domain KAGVTQTPRYLIKTRGQQVTLSCSPISGHRSVSWYQQTPGQGLQFLFEYFSETQRNKGNFPGRFSGRQFSNSRSEMNVSTLELGDSALYLCASSWPRTGSYEQYFGPGTRLTVT.